This TCR beta chain was recorded in a study of OX40 agonist ivuxolimab in advanced cancers. Findings of the study overall: Low normalized T-cell clonal expansion was also seen in some nonresponders.

Regarding this clone: Its antigen is not known.

Germline-derived CDR1 and CDR2 are SGHDN and FVKESK. CDR3 length equals 15 residues. V shed 1 base, J shed 2 bases, and the junction held 5 bases outside the gene matches. The repertoire was sequenced with immunoSEQ multiplex PCR; TCRdb's copy has only in-frame clones and lacks some. This sample yields about 79,000 clones, of which around 94% are seen a single time; over 8.5% belongs to the top ten. This chain joins TRBV14 and TRBJ2-7; 7 bases match TRBD2. This receptor was identified in an adult with an advanced solid tumor such as melanoma, head and neck, liver or kidney cancer. The source was CD4+ or CD8+ T cells sorted from blood, collected in a trial of the OX40 agonist ivuxolimab. In nucleotides, the CDR3 is TGTGCCAGCAGCCAAGGGGGGGGACTGGCCTACGAGCAGTACTTC. Translated, it gives CASSQGGGLAYEQYF.